This T cell receptor beta chain comes out of a study of monozygotic twins with inflammatory bowel disease. CDR1 LGHNA and CDR2 YSLEER come from the germline V gene. This CDR3 has 16 residues. TCRdb reprocessed the 5' RACE reads and stores each CDR3 protein as one record, lacking DNA. Its listing shows under 150,000 distinct CDR3 sequences. No T cells were sorted before total RNA was taken from whole blood. The sequenced sample consisted of blood. This chain connects TRBV4-3 to TRBJ1-5; the D call of TRBD1 rests on TCRdb alone, since no DNA is present to check it. The clonotype was recovered from a human donor with ulcerative colitis or Crohn's disease, or a healthy co-twin of an affected twin (not recorded which). The chain's CDR3 is CASSQGPGNFGQPQHF.